This is a list of T cell receptor beta chains from one sample in a study of monozygotic twins with inflammatory bowel disease. TCRdb reprocessed the 5' RACE reads, with one entry per CDR3 protein and no DNA. The listing contains around 210,000 distinct CDR3 sequences. The material sequenced was blood. The receptors shown here come from a human donor with ulcerative colitis or Crohn's disease, or a healthy co-twin of an affected twin (not recorded which). The CDR3 runs from the conserved cysteine through the conserved F or W.

J	V	CDR3
TRBJ2-5	TRBV20-1	CSAASQVPVALKETQYF
TRBJ2-1	TRBV29-1	CSVEEIAGATRNEQFF
TRBJ2-6	TRBV20-1	CSAGTSGGSSGANVLTF
TRBJ2-2	TRBV20-1	CSARAPPSGNGELFF
TRBJ2-7	TRBV12-2	CASRLASEQYF
TRBJ2-3	TRBV5-1	CASSLAGQYTDTQYF
TRBJ2-3	TRBV7-3	CASGQGGTDTQYF
TRBJ2-5	TRBV3-1	CASSQETGGTQYF
TRBJ2-7	TRBV6-1	CASTPRGQGIHEQYF
TRBJ2-7	TRBV2	CASNPRGGYEQYF
TRBJ2-1	TRBV20-1	CSARSLAGGRNEQFF
TRBJ1-5	TRBV20-1	CSARPDGNQPQHF
TRBJ1-1	TRBV20-1	CSAIVTGVGTEAFF
TRBJ2-7	TRBV28	CASSIGLPIRDEQYF
TRBJ2-5	TRBV7-2	CASSPPETRRQETQYF
TRBJ1-1	TRBV15	CATSRGKMRMNTEAFF
TRBJ2-7	TRBV27	CASSEVRDSYEQYF
TRBJ2-3	TRBV29-1	CSVAGLAGADTQYF